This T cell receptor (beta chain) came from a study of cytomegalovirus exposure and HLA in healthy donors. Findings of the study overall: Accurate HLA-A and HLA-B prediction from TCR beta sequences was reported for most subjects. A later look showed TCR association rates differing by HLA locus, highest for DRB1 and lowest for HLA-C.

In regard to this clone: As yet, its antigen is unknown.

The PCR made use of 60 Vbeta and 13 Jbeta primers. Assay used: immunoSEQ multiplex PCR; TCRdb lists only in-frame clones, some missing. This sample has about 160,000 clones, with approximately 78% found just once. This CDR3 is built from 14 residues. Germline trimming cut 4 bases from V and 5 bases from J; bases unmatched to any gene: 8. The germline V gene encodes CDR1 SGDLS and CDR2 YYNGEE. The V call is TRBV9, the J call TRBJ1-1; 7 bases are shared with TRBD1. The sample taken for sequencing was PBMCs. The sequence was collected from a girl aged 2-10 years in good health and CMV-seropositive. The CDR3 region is CASSRGRQGTEAFF. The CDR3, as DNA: TGTGCCAGCAGCAGGGGGCGGCAAGGAACTGAAGCTTTCTTT.